The text below deals with one T cell receptor beta chain. Its antigen is unidentified. The data were taken from a study of monozygotic twins with inflammatory bowel disease. Reanalyzing the 5' RACE reads, TCRdb keeps one entry per CDR3 protein, without DNA. The sample's table shows approximately 400,000 distinct CDR3 sequences. The germline CDR1 and CDR2 sequences are MNHEY and SVGAGI. The CDR3 runs to 15 residues. Study findings and constraints: IBD patients had lower TCRbeta diversity (inverse Simpson) than healthy co-twins.

This sequence originates from a human donor with ulcerative colitis or Crohn's disease, or a healthy co-twin of an affected twin (not recorded which). Sequences were obtained from blood. The genes are TRBV6-5 and TRBJ2-7; with no DNA, the TCRdb D assignment of TRBD2 cannot be verified. Here the CDR3 reads CASRLPLAGFPWQYF.